This T cell receptor (beta chain) comes out of a study of identical twins. TCRdb re-called the 5' RACE reads with MiXCR, one entry per CDR3 protein. The profile covers fewer than 350,000 distinct CDR3 sequences, with under 9.5% appearing a single time and less than 2.5% taken by the ten largest. This clonotype was detected only a few times. The antigen is not known. The CDR3 has 12 amino acids. Germline loops: CDR1 DFQATT, CDR2 SNEGSKA (reference sequence). V was shortened by 3 bases and J by 7 bases, with 12 bases between the two germline ends. Points from the study as a whole: Within cord blood, abundant beta clonotypes carried fewer insertions, but memory repertoires showed no such trend.

These same records also appear under a second study, on yellow fever vaccine responses in identical twins. This second report adds: Reportedly, twins' vaccine T cell responses looked partly convergent and partly personalized.

The sequenced sample was memory (CD45RO+) T cells sorted from blood. V gene TRBV20-1 combines with J gene TRBJ1-1; no clear D gene. This TCR was recovered from a woman aged 18-29 years in good health. The CDR3 loop is CSARDRDLEAFF. The CDR3 bases are TGCAGTGCTAGGGACCGGGATCTTGAAGCTTTCTTT.